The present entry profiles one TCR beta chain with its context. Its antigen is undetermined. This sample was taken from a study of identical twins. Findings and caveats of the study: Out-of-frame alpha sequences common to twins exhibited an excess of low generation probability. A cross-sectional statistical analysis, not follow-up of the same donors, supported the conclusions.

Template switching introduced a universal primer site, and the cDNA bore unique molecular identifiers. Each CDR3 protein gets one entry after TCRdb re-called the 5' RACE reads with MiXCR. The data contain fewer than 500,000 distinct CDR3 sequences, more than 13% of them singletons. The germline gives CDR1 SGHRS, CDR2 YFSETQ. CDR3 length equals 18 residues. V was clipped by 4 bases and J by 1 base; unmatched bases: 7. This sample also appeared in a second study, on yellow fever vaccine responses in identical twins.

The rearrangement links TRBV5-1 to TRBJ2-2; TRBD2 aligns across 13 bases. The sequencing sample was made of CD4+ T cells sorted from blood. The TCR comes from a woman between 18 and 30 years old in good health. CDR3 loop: CASSPGLAGVMNTGELFF. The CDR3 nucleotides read TGCGCCAGCAGCCCCGGACTAGCGGGAGTTATGAACACCGGGGAGCTGTTTTTT.